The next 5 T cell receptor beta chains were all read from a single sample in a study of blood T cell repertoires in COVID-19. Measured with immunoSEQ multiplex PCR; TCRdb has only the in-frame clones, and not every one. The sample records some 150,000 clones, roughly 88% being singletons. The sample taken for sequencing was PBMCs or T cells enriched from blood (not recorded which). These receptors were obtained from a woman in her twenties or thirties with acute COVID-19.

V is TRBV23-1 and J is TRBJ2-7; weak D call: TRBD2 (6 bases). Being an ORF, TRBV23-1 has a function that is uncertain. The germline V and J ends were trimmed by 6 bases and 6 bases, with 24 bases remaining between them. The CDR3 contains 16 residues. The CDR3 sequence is CASRLSGPSWRVEQYF. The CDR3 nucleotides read TGCGCCAGCAGACTGTCCGGGCCGTCGTGGAGGGTCGAGCAGTACTTC.

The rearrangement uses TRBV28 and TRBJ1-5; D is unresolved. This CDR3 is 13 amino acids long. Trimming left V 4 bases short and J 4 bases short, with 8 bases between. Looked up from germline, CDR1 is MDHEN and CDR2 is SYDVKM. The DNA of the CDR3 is TGTGCCAGCAGTTCCACTAAAAATCAGCCCCAGCATTTT. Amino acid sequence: CASSSTKNQPQHF.

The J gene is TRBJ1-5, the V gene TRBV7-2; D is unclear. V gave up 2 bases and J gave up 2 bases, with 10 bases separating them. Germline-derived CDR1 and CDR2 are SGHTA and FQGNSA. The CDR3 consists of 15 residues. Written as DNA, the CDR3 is TGTGCCAGCAGCTTATCACGGGATGGCAATCAGCCCCAGCATTTT. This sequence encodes CASSLSRDGNQPQHF.

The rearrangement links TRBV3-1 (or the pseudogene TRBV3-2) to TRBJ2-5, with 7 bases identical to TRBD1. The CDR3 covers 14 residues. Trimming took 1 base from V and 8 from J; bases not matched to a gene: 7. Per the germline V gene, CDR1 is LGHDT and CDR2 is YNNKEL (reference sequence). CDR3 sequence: CASSQANHRGTQYF. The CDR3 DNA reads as TGTGCCAGCAGCCAAGCCAATCACAGGGGCACCCAGTACTTC.

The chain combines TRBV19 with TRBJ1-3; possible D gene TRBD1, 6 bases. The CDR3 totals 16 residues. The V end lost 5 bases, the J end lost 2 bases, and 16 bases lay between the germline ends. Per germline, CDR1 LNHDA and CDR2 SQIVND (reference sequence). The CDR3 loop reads CASSPQGLTAGNTIYF. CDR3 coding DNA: TGTGCCAGTAGTCCACAGGGTCTAACAGCTGGAAACACCATATATTTT. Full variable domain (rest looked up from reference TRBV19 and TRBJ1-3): DGGITQSPKYLFRKEGQNVTLSCEQNLNHDAMYWYRQDPGQGLRLIYYSQIVNDFQKGDIAEGYSVSREKKESFPLTVTSAQKNPTAFYLCASSPQGLTAGNTIYFGEGSWLTVV.